This record covers a single T cell receptor (beta chain). The CDR3 contains 15 residues. In germline, CDR1 is KGHSH, CDR2 LQKENI. Between the trimmed V and J ends, which lost 2 bases and 2 bases, there was a span of 10 bases. Libraries were prepared by immunoSEQ multiplex PCR; TCRdb keeps only in-frame clonotypes and omits some of them. The sample yields just over 8,000 clones, around 80% seen once. The data are from a study of T cells after somatic rescue of genetic block. The rearrangement joins TRBV18 to TRBJ1-3, with D tentatively TRBD1 (6 bases). Sample: peripheral blood mononuclear cells (PBMCs). The clonotype comes from a boy aged 5-17 years. CDR3 amino acids: CASSPTYRAGNTIYF. In DNA form, the CDR3 reads TGTGCCAGCTCACCAACTTACAGGGCTGGAAACACCATATATTTT.